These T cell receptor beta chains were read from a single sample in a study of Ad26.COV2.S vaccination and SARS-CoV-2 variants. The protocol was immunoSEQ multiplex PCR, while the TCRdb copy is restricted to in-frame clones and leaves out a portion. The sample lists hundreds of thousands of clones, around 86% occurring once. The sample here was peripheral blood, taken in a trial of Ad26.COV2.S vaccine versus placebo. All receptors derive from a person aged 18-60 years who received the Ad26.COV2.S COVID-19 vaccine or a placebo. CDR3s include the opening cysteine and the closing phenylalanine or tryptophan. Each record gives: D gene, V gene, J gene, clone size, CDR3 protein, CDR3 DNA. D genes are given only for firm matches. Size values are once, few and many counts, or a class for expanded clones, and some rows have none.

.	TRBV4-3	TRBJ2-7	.	CASSQGSSVLYEQYF	TGCGCCAGCAGCCAAGGTAGTAGCGTCCTTTACGAGCAGTACTTC
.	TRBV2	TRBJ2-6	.	CASSLSGANVLTF	TGTGCCAGCAGTCTCTCTGGGGCCAACGTCCTGACTTTC
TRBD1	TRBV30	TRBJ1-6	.	CAWSRGGTGGSPLHF	TGTGCCTGGAGCCGGGGTGGGACAGGCGGATCACCCCTCCACTTT
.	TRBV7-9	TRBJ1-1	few	CASSLGYFSEAFF	TGTGCCAGCAGCTTAGGGTATTTCTCTGAAGCTTTCTTT
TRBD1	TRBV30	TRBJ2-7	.	CAWGFRDRNYEQYF	TGTGCCTGGGGCTTCCGGGACAGGAACTACGAGCAGTACTTC
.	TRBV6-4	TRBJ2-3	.	CASSDSIKGADTQYF	TGTGCCAGCAGTGACTCGATTAAGGGAGCAGATACGCAGTATTTT
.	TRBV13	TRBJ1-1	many	CASSLRGDGVNTEAFF	TGTGCCAGCAGCTTACGGGGGGATGGGGTGAACACTGAAGCTTTCTTT
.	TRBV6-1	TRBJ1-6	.	CASSDGGTYNSPLHF	TGTGCCAGCAGTGACGGAGGAACCTATAATTCACCCCTCCACTTT
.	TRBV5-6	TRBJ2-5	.	CASSLTDQETQYF	TGTGCCAGCAGCTTGACAGACCAAGAGACCCAGTACTTC
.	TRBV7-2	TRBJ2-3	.	CASSLGGIGELADTQYF	TGTGCCAGCAGCTTAGGAGGGATAGGGGAACTTGCAGATACGCAGTATTTT
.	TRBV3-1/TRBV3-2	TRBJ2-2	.	CASSPLGGTGELFF	TGTGCCAGCAGCCCCCTAGGCGGTACCGGGGAGCTGTTTTTT
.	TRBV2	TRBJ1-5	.	CASSYQGPQHF	TGTGCCAGCAGTTACCAGGGGCCCCAGCATTTT
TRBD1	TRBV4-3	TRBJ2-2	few	CASSQTGLGAATGELFF	TGCGCCAGCAGCCAGACAGGGTTGGGTGCAGCTACCGGGGAGCTGTTTTTT
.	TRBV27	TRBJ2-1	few	CASGVGGNEQFF	TGTGCCAGCGGGGTAGGGGGAAATGAGCAGTTCTTC
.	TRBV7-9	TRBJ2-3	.	CASSLDGVAQYF	TGTGCCAGCAGCTTAGACGGGGTCGCGCAGTATTTT
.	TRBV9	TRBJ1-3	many	CASSTGQLTSGNTIYF	TGTGCCAGCAGCACCGGACAGTTAACCTCTGGAAACACCATATATTTT
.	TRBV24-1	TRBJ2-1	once	CATSEPGENEQFF	TGTGCCACCAGTGAACCGGGGGAAAATGAGCAGTTCTTC
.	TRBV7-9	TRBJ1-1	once	CASSLGSDYTEAFF	TGTGCCAGCAGCTTAGGTAGTGACTACACTGAAGCTTTCTTT
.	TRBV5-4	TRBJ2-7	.	CASSLARGGGVEQYF	TGTGCCAGCAGCTTGGCCCGGGGAGGCGGGGTCGAGCAGTACTTC
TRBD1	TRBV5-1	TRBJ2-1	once	CASSLFRTGGNGGSYNEQFF	TGCGCCAGCAGCTTGTTCAGGACAGGGGGCAACGGGGGGAGCTACAATGAGCAGTTCTTC